These T cell receptor beta chains were read from a single sample in a study of CD8+CD57+ T cells in acquired aplastic anemia. MiXCR, applied by TCRdb to the reads, yields one record per CDR3 protein. The table lists some 170,000 distinct CDR3 sequences, roughly 40% of them singletons. The specimen sequenced was sorted CD4+, CD8+, or CD8+CD57+ T cells (not recorded which) from PBMCs. These receptors originate from a human donor in good health. Each CDR3 is given without its conserved first and last residue. A D gene is named only where the DNA matches it firmly. Not all rows give a size; the values are once, few, many and, for expanded clones, a class.

clone_size,d_call,v_call,cdr3_aa
many,-,TRBV6-5,ASSYGQYYEQY
-,-,TRBV19,ASSATLGRATYEQY
few,-,TRBV18,ASSPSGTGNYGYT
once,TRBD1,TRBV29-1,SVGTGLYEQY
many,TRBD2,TRBV20-1,SADAGGTKGTDTQY
-,TRBD1,TRBV7-8,ASSSGQGALTDTQY
-,-,TRBV10-3,ASGEQETYGYT
-,TRBD2,TRBV11-2,ASSLSTSGVDTQY
-,TRBD1,TRBV19,ASSAPGGETQY
-,-,TRBV2,AGSFHPRAYEQY
-,-,TRBV2,ASLPGHAYEQY
many,-,TRBV5-1,ASSRMGLQETQY
many,TRBD1,TRBV5-1,ASSYGQGGDSPLH
-,TRBD2,TRBV10-3,ASAGGVGFGEQY
-,TRBD1,TRBV4-3,ASSQGDPGGYLNTEAF
many,-,TRBV5-1,ASSLREQETQY
few,TRBD2,TRBV20-1,NAPPGGGTYNEQF
once,-,TRBV24-1,ATGLRTNTGELF
many,TRBD2,TRBV14,ASSLRTSGIYNEQF
-,TRBD2,TRBV2,ASRAGTSDTDTQY
-,-,TRBV6-5,ASSYSLKAGEGNTIY
few,-,TRBV7-9,ASRLQGNEQF
-,TRBD2,TRBV25-1,ASSDLAAATDTQY
-,-,TRBV6-5,ASSYSDVRVPEAF
many,TRBD2,TRBV20-1,SAGGGGQETQY
-,TRBD1,TRBV24-1,ATSGVQGCSYEQY
many,-,TRBV15,ATSRGVSGVGNTIY
many,-,TRBV20-1,SALESHSPSYEQY
many,-,TRBV20-1,SARTPEKNYGYT
-,TRBD1,TRBV29-1,STSGTGGFNTDTQY
-,-,TRBV7-2,ASSLATMDGMNTEAF
-,TRBD1,TRBV2,ASRAQGVSNQPQH
-,-,TRBV10-3,AISEGITNEKLF
-,TRBD2,TRBV2,ASSGLAGANEQF
once,TRBD1,TRBV10-2,ASSDQGAFTDTQY
many,-,TRBV20-1,SASTGKAEAF